The present TCR beta chain was sequenced within a study of T cell responses to AZD1222 COVID-19 vaccine. Profiling relied on immunoSEQ multiplex PCR, and the TCRdb table lists in-frame clones only, not all of them. The data show 150,000 to 170,000 clones, with 86% seen just once and 5.5% held by the top ten. In the case of this clone: As yet, its antigen is unknown.

Study results and caveats: Spike regions recognized by vaccine-associated CD4 TCRs spanned the protein, led by 160-218 and 743-854. Baseline serology detected seropositivity in only six AZD1222 recipients.

Germline V lookup: CDR1 SEHNR, CDR2 FQNEAQ (reference sequence). Trimming removed 4 bases at V and 7 bases at J, with 11 bases between. The CDR3 is made up of 13 amino acids. This clonotype originated in an adult in good health. Sequencing used peripheral blood, obtained on day 0 of MenACWY control vaccination. The genes are TRBV7-9 and TRBJ1-5, with D perhaps TRBD1 (5 bases). Here the CDR3 DNA reads TGTGCCAGCAGCTGGGGCGCTTACCAGCCCCAGCATTTT. As protein: CASSWGAYQPQHF.